The entry that follows covers one T cell receptor beta chain sequence. TCRdb called the RT-PCR reads again in MiXCR, with one record for every CDR3 protein. The sample yields about 90,000 distinct CDR3 sequences, about 44% seen once. This specimen comes from a study of patients and donors after allogeneic stem cell transplantation. CDR3 length: 11 amino acids. Trimming took off 3 bases at V and 12 bases at J, with 12 bases between the two ends. The germline V gene has CDR1 GTSNPN and CDR2 SVGIG (reference sequence). The V and J genes are TRBV30 and TRBJ2-4, with TRBD1 as a possible D gene (6 bases). The source of this sequence is a human donor who was either an allogeneic HSCT recipient or a stem cell or donor lymphocyte infusion donor (not recorded which). It is not recorded whose cells these are; they may come from a transplant donor. The sequenced material came from blood, either unsorted or a sorted T cell fraction (not recorded which). In nucleotides, the CDR3 is TGTGCCTGGAGAAGCAGGGGCCATCAGTACTTC. It specifies CAWRSRGHQYF.